The T cell receptor beta chain described here comes from a study of CD4+ T cells in melanoma. Whole-study results and caveats: A reported correlation linked neoantigen-specific CD4+ T cells to CD8+, macrophage and B cell function.

Produced via immunoSEQ multiplex PCR; TCRdb's table is partial and in-frame only. This table has around 6,600 clones, about 65% appearing once. This CDR3 has 16 residues. Germline-derived CDR1 and CDR2 are MNHEY and SVGAGI. V lost 0 bases and J lost 1, with 12 bases in between. By share of the sample, this clone is large. Its target is not known. Sequencing was carried out using cells from a culture (not recorded whether cultured in vitro). J is TRBJ1-1 and V is TRBV6-5; a possible D gene is TRBD1 (5 bases). The source is a human donor with melanoma. The DNA of the CDR3 is TGTGCCAGCAGTTACTCGAAGGGGCAGGGGAACACTGAAGCTTTCTTT. The encoded protein is CASSYSKGQGNTEAFF.